This T cell receptor (beta chain) was retrieved from a study of regulatory T cells in long-lasting Graves disease (dated by TCRdb to about 2021). The study in broad terms: To count as having persistent Graves' disease, a patient had to have received antithyroid drug treatment for over 5 years with TSH receptor autoantibodies remaining persistently positive. Persistent Graves' disease patients in the clinical cohort had taken antithyroid drugs for about 10.3 years on average. A total of roughly 35 samples were covered by TCR sequencing, comprising around 13 persistent and roughly 20 newly diagnosed Graves' disease patients. The study was conducted in China and was registered as a clinical trial. Persistent Graves' disease patients were compared with newly diagnosed Graves' disease patients by peripheral blood TCR sequencing and RNA sequencing. Broad study findings and their caveats: As a limitation, the authors acknowledged that the small sample size may reduce accuracy. The study examined only peripheral blood because the primary lesion, thyroid tissue, could not be accessed. Compared with newly diagnosed patients, persistent Graves' disease patients had lower TCR Shannon entropy and fewer highly expanded clones, which suggests clonal expansion. TRBV28, TRBJ1-2 and TRBJ2-5 were preferentially used in persistent disease, while TRBV20-1 and TRBJ2-1 were favored in newly diagnosed disease. Sequencing and analysis were limited to the TCR beta chain. Persistent patients shared more public clonotypes among themselves (fewer than 3,000) than newly diagnosed patients did (over 950).

Libraries came from multiplex PCR. Instrument on record: Illumina HiSeq 4000. TCR beta libraries were built with iRepertoire HTBI primers and Arm-PCR amplification of CDR3 regions. PCR products were gel purified before sequencing. As for how the authors treated the data: A total of around 66 TRBV and 14 TRBJ segments were identified across samples and were used for gene usage analysis of CDR3 amino acid clonotypes. COPE and FqMerger were used to merge filtered high-quality paired reads into contigs. BLAST was used to align contigs to the IMGT TRBV, TRBD and TRBJ reference genes, and CDR3 was defined following IMGT. Any clonotype with a frequency above 0.1% was classified as a highly expanded clone. Repertoire diversity was measured by Shannon entropy, and V-J evenness by the Gini coefficient. Clonotypes shared by more than one individual were considered public. TCRdb redid the processing of the public reads, applying fastp at Q25 and MiXCR, and retained in-frame beta chains. Every entry covers one CDR3 protein and lists the most common genes and DNA from its rows. The V and J calls were not made by the authors but by TCRdb's processing. Across this sample there are roughly 430,000 distinct CDR3 sequences, with over 20% seen only once. In total, the top ten clones hold approximately 14% of the sample.

The intended sense of this specimen's time point label: persistent/refractory GD, antithyroid drugs over 5 years with positive TRAb. RNA was extracted from PBMCs in TRIzol for both TCR sequencing and RNA sequencing. The diagnosis of Graves' disease was made according to American Thyroid Association guidelines. The patients came from an endocrinology department in Xi'an, China. Each patient gave approximately 9 milliliters of peripheral blood, collected in an EDTA anticoagulant tube. Ficoll Paque Plus density gradient separation was used to isolate PBMCs, and no additional T cell sorting was done. An Agilent 2100 Bioanalyzer and agarose gel were used to check RNA quality, and a NanoDrop 2000 was used to measure RNA concentration. Details on this clonotype: No cognate antigen has been identified for it. No base quality values were provided; no much bigger clone lies one nucleotide off.

V loses 2 bases at its end and J loses 3 bases; junction bases beyond the gene matches: 1. CDR1 and CDR2, per the germline V gene (reference sequence), are DFQATT and SNEGSKA. The CDR3 goes from the cysteine to the phenylalanine over 13 residues. Only CDR3 DNA is held: 39 bases, read in frame from base 1. This material consisted of peripheral blood mononuclear cells (PBMCs), taken when the disease was refractory, from a patient treated with antithyroid drugs. This clonotype was sampled from a female donor with Graves disease. The chain employs TRBV20-1 and TRBJ2-7; 10 nucleotides in the junction match TRBD2. The base sequence is TGCAGTGCTAGAACTAGCGGGAACTACGAGCAGTACTTC. Its protein product is CSARTSGNYEQYF.